This T cell receptor (beta chain) was recovered during a study of early T cells in non-severe SARS-CoV-2 infection. Molecules of cDNA were individually given unique molecular identifiers that were attached to them. TCRdb reprocessed the 5' RACE reads with MiXCR, giving one entry per CDR3 protein. The sample records approximately 56,000 distinct CDR3 sequences, more than 13% being singletons. From germline, CDR1 is SGHRS and CDR2 YFSETQ. This CDR3 is built from 18 residues. V dropped 3 bases and J dropped 8; count of bases not matched to a gene: 13. The source is an adult who was a healthcare worker with PCR-confirmed SARS-CoV-2 infection or an uninfected control (not recorded which). Sequenced here: whole blood, sampled at baseline. The chain recombines TRBV5-1 with TRBJ2-4; 14 bases match TRBD2. As DNA, the CDR3 is TGCGCCAGCAGCTCACCAGGGACTAGCGGGGGCCCCTGGGACATTCAGTACTTC. As protein: CASSSPGTSGGPWDIQYF.